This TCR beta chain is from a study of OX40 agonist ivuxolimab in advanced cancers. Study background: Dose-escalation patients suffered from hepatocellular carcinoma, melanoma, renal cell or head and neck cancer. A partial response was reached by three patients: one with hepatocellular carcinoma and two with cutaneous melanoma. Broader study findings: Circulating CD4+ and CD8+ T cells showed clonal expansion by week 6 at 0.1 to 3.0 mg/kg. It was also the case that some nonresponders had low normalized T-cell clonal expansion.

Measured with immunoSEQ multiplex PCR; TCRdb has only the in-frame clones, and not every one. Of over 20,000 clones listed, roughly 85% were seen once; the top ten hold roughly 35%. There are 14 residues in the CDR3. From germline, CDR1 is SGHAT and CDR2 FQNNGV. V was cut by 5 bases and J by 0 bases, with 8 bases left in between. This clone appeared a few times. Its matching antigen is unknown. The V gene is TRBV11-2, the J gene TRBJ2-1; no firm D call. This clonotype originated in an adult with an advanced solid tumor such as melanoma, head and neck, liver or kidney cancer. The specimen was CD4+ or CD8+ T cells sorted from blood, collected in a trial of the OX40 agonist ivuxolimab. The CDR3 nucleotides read TGTGCCAGCAGCCAAGCTTACTCCTACAATGAGCAGTTCTTC. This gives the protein CASSQAYSYNEQFF.